The 30 T cell receptor beta chains given below trace back to one sample, sequenced in a study of CD8+CD57+ T cells in acquired aplastic anemia. For CDR3 and TCR beta VDJ profiling, genomic DNA was the template used. TCRdb fed the reads into MiXCR, producing one record per CDR3 protein. The repertoire holds under 350,000 distinct CDR3 sequences, with around three fifths as singletons. Sequences were obtained from sorted CD4+, CD8+, or CD8+CD57+ T cells (not recorded which) from PBMCs. The receptor set was obtained from a human donor with severe aplastic anemia or a healthy control (not recorded which).

About this clonotype itself: Without the conserved terminal phenylalanine or tryptophan, this CDR3 likely stems from a read error. This chain links TRBV19 with TRBJ1-1; D possibly corresponds to TRBD1 (6 bases). Trimming removed 9 bases from V and 2 bases from J, with 13 bases in between. Germline lookup yields CDR1 LNHDA and CDR2 SQIVND (reference sequence). The length of the CDR3 is 13 residues. The CDR3 bases are TGTGCCAGAGAGGGGGGGAATAACACTGAAGCTTTCCTT. Its protein product is CAREGGNNTEAFL.

This clonotype was observed many times. The genes are TRBV15 and TRBJ1-2; a weak D match, TRBD1 (5 bases). With 0 bases removed from V and 7 bases from J, the gap between germline ends came to 18 bases. Germline CDR1 reads LNHNV; CDR2 reads YYDKDF (reference sequence). There are 16 residues in the CDR3. The chain's CDR3 is CATSRDRSQGSGGYTF. The CDR3 coding sequence is TGTGCCACCAGCAGAGATAGGAGCCAGGGTTCGGGTGGCTACACCTTC.

This chain links TRBV19 with TRBJ1-1; TRBD1 agrees at 9 bases. Trimming at V came to 0 bases and at J to 3 bases, leaving 5 bases not matched to a gene. The CDR3 totals 16 residues. CDR1 and CDR2 (germline): LNHDA, SQIVND (reference sequence). The CDR3 loop is CASSIERDRVDTEAFF. CDR3 nucleotides: TGTGCCAGTAGTATAGAGAGGGACAGGGTGGACACTGAAGCTTTCTTT. Complete variable domain (other parts from reference TRBV19 and TRBJ1-1): DGGITQSPKYLFRKEGQNVTLSCEQNLNHDAMYWYRQDPGQGLRLIYYSQIVNDFQKGDIAEGYSVSREKKESFPLTVTSAQKNPTAFYLCASSIERDRVDTEAFFGQGTRLTVV.

The chain has TRBV7-9 and TRBJ1-1; D is undetermined. CDR3 length: 18 amino acids. With 6 bases removed from V and 0 bases from J, the gap between germline ends came to 23 bases. The germline V gene encodes CDR1 SEHNR and CDR2 FQNEAQ (reference sequence). The CDR3 here is CASSLPDTDRGMNTEAFF. The CDR3 coding sequence is TGTGCCAGCAGTTTACCTGACACGGATCGAGGCATGAACACTGAAGCTTTCTTT.

This clonotype was observed at least ten times. This rearrangement joins TRBV5-6 to TRBJ1-2; D is unclear. The ends were cut back, 0 bases at V and 4 bases at J, with 4 bases in the middle. The CDR3 loop spans 12 amino acids. Per germline, CDR1 SGHDT and CDR2 YYEEEE. The CDR3 DNA sequence: TGTGCCAGCAGCTTGGAGGTCTATGGCTACACCTTC. Protein: CASSLEVYGYTF. Variable domain in full (rest from reference TRBV5-6 and TRBJ1-2): DAGVTQSPTHLIKTRGQQVTLRCSPKSGHDTVSWYQQALGQGPQFIFQYYEEEERQRGNFPDRFSGHQFPNYSSELNVNALLLGDSALYLCASSLEVYGYTFGSGTRLTVV.

The chain couples TRBV19 to TRBJ2-3; D uncertain. The V end lost 6 bases, the J end lost 2 bases, and 12 bases lay between the germline ends. The CDR3 extends over 14 amino acids. Germline V gives CDR1 LNHDA, CDR2 SQIVND (reference sequence). The CDR3: CASSGPADTDTQYF. CDR3 DNA: TGTGCCAGTAGCGGTCCCGCCGACACAGATACGCAGTATTTT.

The V gene is TRBV24-1, the J gene TRBJ2-7; D call uncertain. This CDR3 has 13 residues. The ends were cut back, 1 base at V and 1 base at J, with 4 bases in the middle. Germline CDR1 is KGHDR and CDR2 is SFDVKD. The CDR3 DNA reads TGTGCCACCAGTGATTTCCCTTCCTACGAGCAGTACTTC. This translates into CATSDFPSYEQYF.

The chain uses TRBV25-1 and TRBJ2-5, with TRBD1 matching 7 bases. The germline gives CDR1 MGHDK, CDR2 SYGVNS. The CDR3 length is 14 residues. V shed 3 bases and J 7 bases; nucleotides not matched to a gene: 8. This CDR3 is CASSELGQVGTQYF. For the CDR3, the DNA is TGTGCCAGCAGTGAGCTAGGACAGGTGGGGACCCAGTACTTC.

This clonotype was found a few times. The chain is built from TRBV12-3 or TRBV12-4 and TRBJ2-1, with D perhaps assigned TRBD1 or TRBD2 (5 bases each). Trimming shortened V by 6 bases and J by 0 bases, and 12 bases separated the two germline ends. This CDR3 has 15 amino acids. CDR3 loop: CASSLGENSYNEQFF. CDR3 sequence (DNA): TGTGCCAGCAGCCTAGGGGAGAACTCCTACAATGAGCAGTTCTTC.

This chain uses TRBV20-1 with TRBJ2-7; the match to TRBD1 covers 10 bases. This CDR3 has 14 residues. After removal of 5 bases from V and 5 bases from J, the junction contained 9 bases not matched to a gene. The V gene's germline CDR1 is DFQATT and CDR2 SNEGSKA (reference sequence). The CDR3 is CSAQLGQGTNEQYF. CDR3 coding DNA: TGCAGTGCTCAATTGGGACAGGGGACAAACGAGCAGTACTTC.

A remark on this clonotype: A read error is possible here, since a much larger clone lies one base away. The rearrangement links TRBV5-6 to TRBJ2-7, with D hard to call. The CDR3 loop spans 14 amino acids. The V gene's germline CDR1 is SGHDT and CDR2 YYEEEE. Trimming took off 6 bases at V and 2 bases at J, with 15 bases between the two ends. The CDR3 DNA follows: TGTGCCAGCAACTCTAGGGCGGCTCCCTACGAGCAGTACTTC. Amino acids: CASNSRAAPYEQYF.

Comments on this clonotype: A read error may account for a junction end that differs from germline. This chain uses TRBV5-1 with TRBJ2-1; 8 nucleotides line up with TRBD1. CDR1 is SGHRS, CDR2 YFSETQ, per germline. There are 15 residues in the CDR3. The CDR3 DNA is TGTGCCAGCAGCTTGGGCACAGGGGGCTACAATGAGCAGTTCTTC. Protein: CASSLGTGGYNEQFF.

The rearrangement joins TRBV24-1 to TRBJ1-5, with 8 nucleotides matching TRBD1. V gave up 4 bases and J gave up 4 bases; unmatched junction bases: 5. CDR1 is KGHDR, CDR2 SFDVKD, per germline. The CDR3 is 15 amino acids. The CDR3 nucleotides read TGTGCCACCAGTGACGGAGGACAGGGTAATCAGCCCCAGCATTTT. Amino acids: CATSDGGQGNQPQHF.

As concerns this clonotype: The junction departs from the called germline gene at one end, perhaps through a read error. The genes are TRBV5-1 and TRBJ1-6; tentatively, D is TRBD1 (6 bases). Per germline, CDR1 SGHRS and CDR2 YFSETQ. The CDR3 contains 16 residues. CDR3 sequence (DNA): TGTGCCAGCAGCTTCGGGACAAGGGGCTATAATTCACCCCTCCACTTT. Amino acids: CASSFGTRGYNSPLHF.

The gene calls are TRBV10-3 and TRBJ1-5; weak D call: TRBD1 (5 bases). The length of the CDR3 is 15 residues. Germline CDR1 is ENHRY and CDR2 is SYGVKD. V lost 4 bases and J lost 1, with 11 bases in between. The CDR3 region has the DNA TGTGCCATCAGTGGGGGGGTTACGAGCAATCAGCCCCAGCATTTT. The encoded protein is CAISGGVTSNQPQHF.

The rearrangement uses TRBV20-1 and TRBJ1-5; no firm D call. This CDR3 is built from 13 residues. V lost 3 bases and J lost 7, with 13 bases in between. Germline V gene sequence: CDR1 DFQATT, CDR2 SNEGSKA (reference sequence). The CDR3 loop is CSASREGGQPQHF. For the CDR3, the DNA is TGCAGTGCTAGTAGAGAAGGCGGGCAGCCCCAGCATTTT.

There are many counts of this clonotype. The V and J genes are TRBV7-9 and TRBJ1-3; D unresolved. Germline loops: CDR1 SEHNR, CDR2 FQNEAQ (reference sequence). Trimming took 6 bases from V and 0 from J, leaving 15 bases between them. The CDR3 contains 16 residues. The DNA of the CDR3 is TGTGCCAGCAGACCCGGTCTCCGAGACTCTGGAAACACCATATATTTT. Translated: CASRPGLRDSGNTIYF.

Ten or more counts support this clonotype. V gene TRBV5-1 combines with J gene TRBJ1-3; no firm D call. V was trimmed by 0 bases and J by 6 bases, leaving 10 bases between them. Germline loops: CDR1 SGHRS, CDR2 YFSETQ. CDR3 length: 14 amino acids. CDR3 sequence: CASSLAGVENTIYF. CDR3 sequence (DNA): TGCGCCAGCAGCTTGGCCGGGGTGGAAAACACCATATATTTT.

V usage is TRBV11-2 and J usage is TRBJ2-5; D is uncertain. Per the germline V gene, CDR1 is SGHAT and CDR2 is FQNNGV. The CDR3 is 14 residues long. The V end was cut by 3 bases, the J end by 4 bases, with 12 bases between. The CDR3 spells CASSFTSTSETQYF. The CDR3 DNA reads TGTGCCAGCAGCTTCACATCGACATCAGAGACCCAGTACTTC.

This clonotype showed up many times. The chain has TRBV7-2 and TRBJ1-2; D gene ambiguous. V lost 3 bases and J lost 2, with 13 bases in between. The CDR3 runs 15 residues. Germline values: CDR1 SGHTA, CDR2 FQGNSA. The CDR3, as DNA: TGTGCCAGCAGCTTCACAGCGATACGGAACTATGGCTACACCTTC. Its translation is CASSFTAIRNYGYTF.

The J gene is TRBJ2-7, the V gene TRBV13; 10 bases map to TRBD2. The CDR3 is made up of 16 amino acids. With 4 bases clipped from V and 2 bases from J, the junction kept 8 bases outside the gene matches. Germline CDR1 reads PRHDT; CDR2 reads FYEKMQ (reference sequence). The CDR3 DNA is TGTGCCAGCAGCTCTACTAGCGGGGATAAAACCTACGAGCAGTACTTC. This codes for CASSSTSGDKTYEQYF.

The chain links TRBV4-2 to TRBJ1-2, with unresolved D. Germline assignment: CDR1 LGHNA and CDR2 YNFKEQ. Trimming took 1 base from V and 4 from J, leaving 13 bases between them. This CDR3 region has 15 residues. The CDR3 bases are TGTGCCAGCAGCCAAGTGACAACCTCTAGCTATGGCTACACCTTC. Its translation is CASSQVTTSSYGYTF.

This clonotype was observed at least ten times. The V and J genes are TRBV5-5 and TRBJ2-7; TRBD1 matches at 7 bases. V shed 0 bases and J 5 bases; nucleotides not matched to a gene: 5. CDR3 length: 14 amino acids. The germline V gene encodes CDR1 SGHKS and CDR2 YYEKEE (reference sequence). CDR3 in DNA: TGTGCCAGCAGCTTGGCGACAGGGTTGGACGAGCAGTACTTC. The encoded protein is CASSLATGLDEQYF.

This clonotype turned up a few times. The CDR3 DNA reads as TGTGCCAGCAGCTTAGGGACAGGACAAGAGACCCAGTACTTC. Its protein is CASSLGTGQETQYF. The J gene is TRBJ2-5, the V gene TRBV7-3; TRBD1 matches at 8 bases. The CDR3 has 14 residues. Trimming at V came to 2 bases and at J to 2 bases, leaving 1 base not matched to a gene. Germline V CDR1 and CDR2: SGHTA, FQGTGA.

This rearrangement joins TRBV5-1 to TRBJ2-1; 10 bases agree with TRBD2. Germline assignment: CDR1 SGHRS and CDR2 YFSETQ. J was trimmed by 7 bases and V by 1 base; bases with no gene match: 2. The CDR3 has 14 amino acids. The CDR3 reads CASSLQRGGNEQFF. The CDR3 nucleotides read TGCGCCAGCAGCTTGCAGCGGGGGGGAAATGAGCAGTTCTTC.

This clonotype was recorded many times. The chain has TRBV2 and TRBJ2-3, with D possibly matching TRBD2 (6 bases). The CDR3 loop spans 15 amino acids. V lost 3 bases and J lost 2, with 12 bases in between. Germline V gene sequence: CDR1 SNHLY, CDR2 FYNNEI. The CDR3 DNA reads as TGTGCCAGCAGTGAGCCCCGGAGGGACACAGATACGCAGTATTTT. Its translation: CASSEPRRDTDTQYF. Based on the CDR3 plus reference TRBV2 and TRBJ2-3, the full variable domain is EPEVTQTPSHQVTQMGQEVILRCVPISNHLYFYWYRQILGQKVEFLVSFYNNEISEKSEIFDDQFSVERPDGSNFTLKIRSTKLEDSAMYFCASSEPRRDTDTQYFGPGTRLTVL.

This clonotype has a count of ten or more. V usage is TRBV10-1 and J usage is TRBJ2-7; D possibly corresponds to TRBD2 (7 bases). V lost 8 bases to trimming and J lost 2 bases, with 13 bases between them. The germline CDR1 and CDR2 sequences are WNHNN and SYGVQD (reference sequence). There are 13 residues in the CDR3. The CDR3, as DNA: TGCGCCAGCCCGGGGGGCCCAGCCTACGAGCAGTACTTC. Its translation: CASPGGPAYEQYF.

As concerns this clonotype: One end of the junction fails to match germline, which may point to a read error. This sequence joins TRBV10-3 and TRBJ2-5; D is unclear. This CDR3 has 11 amino acids. Germline values: CDR1 ENHRY, CDR2 SYGVKD. CDR3 residues: CPIRPLGTQYF. As DNA, the CDR3 is TGTCCCATCAGACCCTTGGGGACCCAGTACTTC.

This chain uses TRBV11-2 with TRBJ2-1; 11 nucleotides line up with TRBD2. CDR3 length: 18 amino acids. Germline V gene sequence: CDR1 SGHAT, CDR2 FQNNGV. Trimming took 1 base from V and 0 from J; bases not matched to a gene: 5. The DNA for the CDR3 is TGTGCCAGCAGCTTAGGGCTAGCGGGGGGTTCCTCCTACAATGAGCAGTTCTTC. Amino acids: CASSLGLAGGSSYNEQFF.

This clonotype has ten or more counts. The chain employs TRBV20-1 and TRBJ1-1; TRBD1 might be the D (5 bases). Germline V CDR1 and CDR2: DFQATT, SNEGSKA (reference sequence). This CDR3 comprises 13 residues. Trimming took off 6 bases at V and 8 bases at J, with 19 bases between the two ends. CDR3 sequence reads: CSAPSLGGWEAFF. The CDR3 DNA is TGCAGTGCCCCTTCCTTGGGGGGGTGGGAAGCTTTCTTT.